The TCR beta chain described here comes from a study of cytomegalovirus exposure and HLA in healthy donors. Study-wide findings and caveats: What was likely a sequencing artifact was a cluster of highly shared sequence variants. TCR beta sequences numbering around 15,000 were associated with HLA alleles at 0.05 false discovery rate in a later analysis. Previous analysis showed most TCR beta V segments were productive about 90% or about 30% of the time.

The CDR3 spans 11 residues. With V trimmed by 7 bases and J by 5 bases, 2 bases remained unmatched. Germline CDR1 reads SQVTM; CDR2 reads ANQGSEA. Healthy donors of bone marrow made up the group. Details on this clone: Its antigen is not identified.

Amplification used 60 Vbeta primers and 13 Jbeta primers. Some clones are missing from TCRdb's copy, which holds only in-frame ones; the method was immunoSEQ multiplex PCR. The data contain around 190,000 clones, more than 75% of them singletons. The rearrangement uses TRBV29-1 and TRBJ2-1; 7 bases map to TRBD1. The TCR originated in a man aged 35 to 55 in good health and CMV-seropositive. The sample taken for sequencing was PBMCs. DNA of the CDR3: TGCAGCGGACAGGGCAACAATGAGCAGTTCTTC. Protein: CSGQGNNEQFF.